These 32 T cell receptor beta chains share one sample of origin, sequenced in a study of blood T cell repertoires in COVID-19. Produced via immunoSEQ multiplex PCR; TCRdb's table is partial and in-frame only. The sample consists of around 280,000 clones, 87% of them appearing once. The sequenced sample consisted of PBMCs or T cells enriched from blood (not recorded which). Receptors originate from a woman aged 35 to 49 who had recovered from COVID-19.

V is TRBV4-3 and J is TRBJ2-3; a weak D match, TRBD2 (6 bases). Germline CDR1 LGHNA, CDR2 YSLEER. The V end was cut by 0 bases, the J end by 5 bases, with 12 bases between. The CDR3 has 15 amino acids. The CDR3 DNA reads TGCGCCAGCAGCCAAGAACACGGGAGTGGAGATACGCAGTATTTT. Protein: CASSQEHGSGDTQYF.

The CDR3: CAVDWTVRRETQYF. In DNA form, the CDR3 reads TGTGCCGTAGATTGGACAGTCCGGCGAGAGACCCAGTACTTC. The chain recombines TRBV30 with TRBJ2-5; possibly TRBD1 for D (6 bases). CDR1 is GTSNPN, CDR2 SVGIG, per germline (reference sequence). Trimming pared 8 bases from V and 4 bases from J, leaving 20 bases between. The CDR3 is made up of 14 amino acids.

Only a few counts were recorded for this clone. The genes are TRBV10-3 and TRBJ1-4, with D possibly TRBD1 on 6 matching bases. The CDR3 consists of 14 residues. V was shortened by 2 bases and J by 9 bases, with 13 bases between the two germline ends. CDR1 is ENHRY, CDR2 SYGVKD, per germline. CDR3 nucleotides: TGTGCCATCAGTGAGAGGGCAGGGGAGAAAAAACTGTTTTTT. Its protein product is CAISERAGEKKLFF.

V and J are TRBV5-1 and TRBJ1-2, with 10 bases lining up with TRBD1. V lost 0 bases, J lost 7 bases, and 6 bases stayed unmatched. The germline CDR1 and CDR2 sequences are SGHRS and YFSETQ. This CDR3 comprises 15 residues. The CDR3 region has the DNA TGCGCCAGCAGCTTGGAAGGACAGGGGGATTTTGGCTACACCTTC. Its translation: CASSLEGQGDFGYTF. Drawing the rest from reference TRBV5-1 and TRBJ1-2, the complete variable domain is KAGVTQTPRYLIKTRGQQVTLSCSPISGHRSVSWYQQTPGQGLQFLFEYFSETQRNKGNFPGRFSGRQFSNSRSEMNVSTLELGDSALYLCASSLEGQGDFGYTFGSGTRLTVV.

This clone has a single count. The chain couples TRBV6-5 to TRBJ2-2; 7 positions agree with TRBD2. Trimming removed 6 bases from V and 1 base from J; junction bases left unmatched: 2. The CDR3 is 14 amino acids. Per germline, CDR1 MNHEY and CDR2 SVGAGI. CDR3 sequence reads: CASSWTRNTGELFF. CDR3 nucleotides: TGTGCCAGCAGCTGGACTAGGAACACCGGGGAGCTGTTTTTT.

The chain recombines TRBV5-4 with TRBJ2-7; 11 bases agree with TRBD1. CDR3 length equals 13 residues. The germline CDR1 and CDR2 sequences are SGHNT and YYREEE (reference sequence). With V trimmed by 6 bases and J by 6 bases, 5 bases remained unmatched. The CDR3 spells CASKGTGGPEQYF. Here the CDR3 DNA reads TGTGCCAGCAAAGGGACAGGGGGGCCCGAGCAGTACTTC.

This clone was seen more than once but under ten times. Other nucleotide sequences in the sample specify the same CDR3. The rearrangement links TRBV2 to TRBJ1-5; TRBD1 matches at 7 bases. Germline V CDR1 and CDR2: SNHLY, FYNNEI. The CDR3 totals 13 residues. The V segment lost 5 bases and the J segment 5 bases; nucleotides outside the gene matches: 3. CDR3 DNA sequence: TGTGCCAGCAGTCTTACAGGGGATCAGCCCCAGCATTTT. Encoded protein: CASSLTGDQPQHF.

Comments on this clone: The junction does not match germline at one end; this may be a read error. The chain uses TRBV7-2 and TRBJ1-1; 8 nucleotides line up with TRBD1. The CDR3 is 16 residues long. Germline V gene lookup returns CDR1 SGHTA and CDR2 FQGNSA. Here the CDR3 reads CASSLAGQGANTEAFF. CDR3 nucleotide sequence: TGTGCCAGCAGCCTAGCCGGCCAGGGGGCGAACACTGAAGCTTTCTTT.

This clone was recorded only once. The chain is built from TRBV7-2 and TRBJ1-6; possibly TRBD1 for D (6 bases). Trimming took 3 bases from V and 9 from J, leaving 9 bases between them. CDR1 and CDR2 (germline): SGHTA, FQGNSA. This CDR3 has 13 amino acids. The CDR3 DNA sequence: TGTGCCAGCAGCTTGAAAGGGGGTTCACCCCTCCACTTT. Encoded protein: CASSLKGGSPLHF. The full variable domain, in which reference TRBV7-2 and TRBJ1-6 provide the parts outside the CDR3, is GAGVSQSPSNKVTEKGKDVELRCDPISGHTALYWYRQSLGQGLEFLIYFQGNSAPDKSGLPSDRFSAERTGGSVSTLTIQRTQQEDSAVYLCASSLKGGSPLHFGNGTRLTVT.

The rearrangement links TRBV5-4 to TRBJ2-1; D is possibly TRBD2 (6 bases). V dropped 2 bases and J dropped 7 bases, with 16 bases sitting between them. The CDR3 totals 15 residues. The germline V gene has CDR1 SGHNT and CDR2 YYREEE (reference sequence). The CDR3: CASSFGGGSGNEQFF. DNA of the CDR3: TGTGCCAGCAGCTTTGGGGGAGGATCCGGTAATGAGCAGTTCTTC.

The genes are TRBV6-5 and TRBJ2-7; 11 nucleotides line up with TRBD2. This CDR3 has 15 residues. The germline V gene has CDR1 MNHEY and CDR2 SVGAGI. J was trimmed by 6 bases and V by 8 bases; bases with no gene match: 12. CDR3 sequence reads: CASGLGQLAGVEQYF. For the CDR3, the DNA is TGTGCCAGCGGGTTGGGTCAACTAGCGGGAGTCGAGCAGTACTTC.

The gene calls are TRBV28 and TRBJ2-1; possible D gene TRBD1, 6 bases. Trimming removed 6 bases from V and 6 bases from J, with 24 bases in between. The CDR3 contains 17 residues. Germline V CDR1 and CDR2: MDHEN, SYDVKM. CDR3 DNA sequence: TGTGCCAGCAGATCGGCTGTTGGTCGGCCACAGGGCAATGAGCAGTTCTTC. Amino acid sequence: CASRSAVGRPQGNEQFF.

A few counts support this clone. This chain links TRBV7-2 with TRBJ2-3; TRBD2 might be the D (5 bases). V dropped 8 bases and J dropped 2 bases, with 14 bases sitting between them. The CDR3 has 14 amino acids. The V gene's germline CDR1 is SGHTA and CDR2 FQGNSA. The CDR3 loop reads CASGSVAYTDTQYF. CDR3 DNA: TGTGCCAGCGGCTCGGTAGCGTACACAGATACGCAGTATTTT.

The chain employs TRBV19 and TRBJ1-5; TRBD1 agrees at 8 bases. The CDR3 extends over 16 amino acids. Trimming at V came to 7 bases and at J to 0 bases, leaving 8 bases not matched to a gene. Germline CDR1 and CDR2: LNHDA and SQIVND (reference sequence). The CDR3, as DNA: TGTGCCAGTATCGACAGGGGATCTTATAGCAATCAGCCCCAGCATTTT. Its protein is CASIDRGSYSNQPQHF. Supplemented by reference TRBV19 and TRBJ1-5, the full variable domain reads DGGITQSPKYLFRKEGQNVTLSCEQNLNHDAMYWYRQDPGQGLRLIYYSQIVNDFQKGDIAEGYSVSREKKESFPLTVTSAQKNPTAFYLCASIDRGSYSNQPQHFGDGTRLSIL.

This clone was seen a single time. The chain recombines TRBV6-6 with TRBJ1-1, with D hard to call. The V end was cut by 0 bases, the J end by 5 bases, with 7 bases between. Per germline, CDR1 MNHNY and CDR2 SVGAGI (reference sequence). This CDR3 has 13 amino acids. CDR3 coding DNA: TGTGCCAGCAGTTACTCGGCAGGAACTGAAGCTTTCTTT. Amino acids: CASSYSAGTEAFF.

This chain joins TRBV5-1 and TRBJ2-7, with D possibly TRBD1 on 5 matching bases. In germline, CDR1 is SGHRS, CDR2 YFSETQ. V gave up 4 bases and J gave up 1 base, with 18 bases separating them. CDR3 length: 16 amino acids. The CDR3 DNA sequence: TGCGCCAGCAGCCTGCAGGGCCCCGCAGTGTCCTACGAGCAGTACTTC. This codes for CASSLQGPAVSYEQYF.

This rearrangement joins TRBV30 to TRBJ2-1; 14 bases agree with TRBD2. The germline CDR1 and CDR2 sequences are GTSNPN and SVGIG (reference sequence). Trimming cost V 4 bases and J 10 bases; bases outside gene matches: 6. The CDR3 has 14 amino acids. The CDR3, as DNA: TGTGCCTGGACCAGGACTAGCGGGGGGCGGGAGCAGTTCTTC. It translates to CAWTRTSGGREQFF.

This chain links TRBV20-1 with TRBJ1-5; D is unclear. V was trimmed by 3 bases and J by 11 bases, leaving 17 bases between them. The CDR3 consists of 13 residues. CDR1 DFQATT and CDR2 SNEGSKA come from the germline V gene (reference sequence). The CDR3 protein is CSASQRPFWAQHF. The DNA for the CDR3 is TGCAGTGCTAGTCAGAGGCCCTTTTGGGCCCAGCATTTT.

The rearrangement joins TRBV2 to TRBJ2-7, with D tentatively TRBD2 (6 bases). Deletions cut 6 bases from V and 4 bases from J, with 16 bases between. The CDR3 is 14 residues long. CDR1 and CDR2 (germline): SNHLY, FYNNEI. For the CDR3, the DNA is TGTGCCAGCAGAAAGGGCGGGAATGTATACGAGCAGTACTTC. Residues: CASRKGGNVYEQYF.

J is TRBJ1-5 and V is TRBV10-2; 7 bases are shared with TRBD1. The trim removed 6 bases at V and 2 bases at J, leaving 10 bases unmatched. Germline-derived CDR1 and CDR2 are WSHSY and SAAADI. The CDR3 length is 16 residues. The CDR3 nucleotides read TGCGCCAGCAGCGAACAAGGGGGCAGGGGCAATCAGCCCCAGCATTTT. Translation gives CASSEQGGRGNQPQHF.

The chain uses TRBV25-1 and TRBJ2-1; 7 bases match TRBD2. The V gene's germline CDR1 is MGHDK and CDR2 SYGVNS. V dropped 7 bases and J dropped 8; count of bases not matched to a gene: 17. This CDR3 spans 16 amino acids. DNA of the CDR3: TGTGCCAGCATGGCGGGTGGGCTAGCGCGGGAGTATGAGCAGTTCTTC. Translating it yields CASMAGGLAREYEQFF.

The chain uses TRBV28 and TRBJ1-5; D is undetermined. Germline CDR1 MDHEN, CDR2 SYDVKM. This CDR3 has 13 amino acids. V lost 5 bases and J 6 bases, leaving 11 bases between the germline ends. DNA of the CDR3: TGTGCCAGCAGTCCGACATGGTCTCAGCCCCAGCATTTT. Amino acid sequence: CASSPTWSQPQHF.

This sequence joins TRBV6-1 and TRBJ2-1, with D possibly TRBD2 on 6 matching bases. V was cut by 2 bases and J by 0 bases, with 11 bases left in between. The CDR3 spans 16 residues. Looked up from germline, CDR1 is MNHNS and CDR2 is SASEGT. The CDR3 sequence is CASSEMGTVSYNEQFF. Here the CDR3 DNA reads TGTGCCAGCAGTGAAATGGGGACTGTCTCCTACAATGAGCAGTTCTTC.

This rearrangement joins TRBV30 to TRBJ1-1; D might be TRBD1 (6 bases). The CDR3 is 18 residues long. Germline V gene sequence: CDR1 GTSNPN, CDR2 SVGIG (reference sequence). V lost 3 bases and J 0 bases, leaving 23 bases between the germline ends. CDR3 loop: CAWRMNGGRGALNTEAFF. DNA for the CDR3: TGTGCCTGGAGGATGAATGGGGGGCGGGGGGCCCTGAACACTGAAGCTTTCTTT. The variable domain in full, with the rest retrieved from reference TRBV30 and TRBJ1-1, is SQTIHQWPATLVQPVGSPLSLECTVEGTSNPNLYWYRQAAGRGLQLLFYSVGIGQISSEVPQNLSASRPQDRQFILSSKKLLLSDSGFYLCAWRMNGGRGALNTEAFFGQGTRLTVV.

This CDR3 is CASSRDSTGMNTEAFF. CDR3 nucleotide sequence: TGTGCCAGCAGTAGGGACTCCACGGGCATGAACACTGAAGCTTTCTTT. V is TRBV7-2 and J is TRBJ1-1, with D possibly TRBD1 on 5 matching bases. CDR1 and CDR2 from the germline V gene are SGHTA and FQGNSA. Trimming took off 6 bases at V and 0 bases at J, with 17 bases between the two ends. CDR3 length: 16 residues.

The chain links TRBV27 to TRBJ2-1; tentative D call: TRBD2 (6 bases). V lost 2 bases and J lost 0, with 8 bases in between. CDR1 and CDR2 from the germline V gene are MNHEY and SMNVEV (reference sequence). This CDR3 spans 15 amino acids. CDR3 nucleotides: TGTGCCAGCAGTTTAATAGCGGTCTCCTACAATGAGCAGTTCTTC. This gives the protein CASSLIAVSYNEQFF.

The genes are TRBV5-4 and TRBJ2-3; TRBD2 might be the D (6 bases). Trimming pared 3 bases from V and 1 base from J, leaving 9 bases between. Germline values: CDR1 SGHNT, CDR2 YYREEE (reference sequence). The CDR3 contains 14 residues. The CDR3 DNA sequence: TGTGCCAGCAGCTCCGGGACTCGCACAGATACGCAGTATTTT. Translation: CASSSGTRTDTQYF.

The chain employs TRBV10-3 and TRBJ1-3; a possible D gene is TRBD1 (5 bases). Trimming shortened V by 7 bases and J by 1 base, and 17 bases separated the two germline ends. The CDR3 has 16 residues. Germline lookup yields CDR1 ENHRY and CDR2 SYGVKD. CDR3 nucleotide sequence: TGTGCCATCACCAGACAGAATTCACCATCTGGAAACACCATATATTTT. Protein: CAITRQNSPSGNTIYF.

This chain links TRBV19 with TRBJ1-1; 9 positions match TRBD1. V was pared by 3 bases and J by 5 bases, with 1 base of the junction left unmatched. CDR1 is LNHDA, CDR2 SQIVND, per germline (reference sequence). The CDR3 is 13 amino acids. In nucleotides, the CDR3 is TGTGCCAGTAGTATGACAGGGGGGACTGAAGCTTTCTTT. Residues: CASSMTGGTEAFF.

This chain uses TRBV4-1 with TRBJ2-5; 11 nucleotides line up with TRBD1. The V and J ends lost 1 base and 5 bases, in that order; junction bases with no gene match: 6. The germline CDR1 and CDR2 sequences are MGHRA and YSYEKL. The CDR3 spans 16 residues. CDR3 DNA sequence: TGCGCCAGCAGCCAAGGTCCCGGGACAGGGGGGGAGACCCAGTACTTC. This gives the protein CASSQGPGTGGETQYF.

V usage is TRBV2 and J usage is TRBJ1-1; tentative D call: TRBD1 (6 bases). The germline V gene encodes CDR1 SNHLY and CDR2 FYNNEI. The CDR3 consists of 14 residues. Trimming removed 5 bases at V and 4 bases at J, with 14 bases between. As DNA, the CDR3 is TGTGCCAGCAGTCTGGACAGCGGGAGCACTGAAGCTTTCTTT. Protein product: CASSLDSGSTEAFF.

The CDR3 DNA sequence: TGTGCCAGCGCCCCGGGACACAGCAATCAGCCCCAGCATTTT. This codes for CASAPGHSNQPQHF. This chain joins TRBV7-8 and TRBJ1-5; D might be TRBD1 (6 bases). Trimming cost V 8 bases and J 1 base, with 12 bases left between them. The germline CDR1 and CDR2 sequences are SGHVS and FQNEAQ. The CDR3 has 14 residues.